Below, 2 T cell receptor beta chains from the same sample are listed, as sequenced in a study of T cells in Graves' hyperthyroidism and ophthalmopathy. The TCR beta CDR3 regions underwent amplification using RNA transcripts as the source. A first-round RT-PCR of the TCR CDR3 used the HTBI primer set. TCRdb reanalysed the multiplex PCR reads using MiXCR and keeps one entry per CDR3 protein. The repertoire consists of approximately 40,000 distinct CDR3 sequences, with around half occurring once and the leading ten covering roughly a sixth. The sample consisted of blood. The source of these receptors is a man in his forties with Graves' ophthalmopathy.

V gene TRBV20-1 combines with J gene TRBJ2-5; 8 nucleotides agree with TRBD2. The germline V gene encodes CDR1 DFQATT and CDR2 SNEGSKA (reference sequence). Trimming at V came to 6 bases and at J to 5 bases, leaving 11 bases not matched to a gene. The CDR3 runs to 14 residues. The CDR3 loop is CSAREVAGWETQYF. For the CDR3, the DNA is TGCAGTGCGCGGGAGGTAGCGGGGTGGGAGACCCAGTACTTC.

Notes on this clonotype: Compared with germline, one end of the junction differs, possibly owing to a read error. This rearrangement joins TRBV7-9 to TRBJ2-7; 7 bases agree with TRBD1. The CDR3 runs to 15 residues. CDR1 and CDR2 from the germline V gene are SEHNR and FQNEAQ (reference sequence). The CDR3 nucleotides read TGTGCCACCAGCTTGGCGACAGGGAGCGCCTACGAGCAGTACTTC. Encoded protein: CATSLATGSAYEQYF.